The clone carrying this T cell receptor (beta chain) was observed many times. Its antigen is not known. This record belongs to a study of neurological immune-mediated disorders. Synthesis of cDNA used 5'RACE (with 10-nucleotide random UMIs). TCRdb ran MiXCR on the 5' RACE reads and lists one entry per CDR3 protein. The repertoire consists of tens of thousands of distinct CDR3 sequences, with around 9.3% occurring once and the leading ten covering less than 25%. Findings of the study overall: The level of TCR clonal expansion was highest in patients with HTLV-1-associated myelopathy and lowest in multiple sclerosis, where it fell below the level seen in healthy controls.

The length of the CDR3 is 18 residues. V and J are TRBV12-2 and TRBJ2-2; TRBD2, the table's D call, was not compared with the DNA. TRBV12-2 is tagged as a pseudogene. The sequenced sample was PBMCs. The clonotype comes from an older woman with HTLV-1-associated myelopathy (HAM/TSP). CDR3 nucleotide sequence: TGTGCAAGTCGCCCCCCCGTGGGGCCCCATCCGAACACCGGGGAGCTGTTTTTT. It encodes CASRPPVGPHPNTGELFF.